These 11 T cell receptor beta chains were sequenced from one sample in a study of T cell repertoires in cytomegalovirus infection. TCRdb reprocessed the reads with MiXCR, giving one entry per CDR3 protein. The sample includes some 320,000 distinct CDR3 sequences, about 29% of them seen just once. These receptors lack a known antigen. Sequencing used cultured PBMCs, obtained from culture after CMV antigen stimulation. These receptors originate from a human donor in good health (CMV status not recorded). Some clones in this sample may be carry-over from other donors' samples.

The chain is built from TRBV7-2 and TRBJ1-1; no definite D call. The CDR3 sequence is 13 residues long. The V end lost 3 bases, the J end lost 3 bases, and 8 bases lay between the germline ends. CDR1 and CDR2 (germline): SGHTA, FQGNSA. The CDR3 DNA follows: TGTGCCAGCAGCTTCGATGGGGACACTGAAGCTTTCTTT. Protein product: CASSFDGDTEAFF.

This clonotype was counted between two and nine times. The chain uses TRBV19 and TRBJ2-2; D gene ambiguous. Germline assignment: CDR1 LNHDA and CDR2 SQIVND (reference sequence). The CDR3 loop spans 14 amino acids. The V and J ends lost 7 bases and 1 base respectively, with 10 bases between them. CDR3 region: CASIVKGNTGELFF. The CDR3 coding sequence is TGTGCCAGTATAGTGAAAGGGAACACCGGGGAGCTGTTTTTT.

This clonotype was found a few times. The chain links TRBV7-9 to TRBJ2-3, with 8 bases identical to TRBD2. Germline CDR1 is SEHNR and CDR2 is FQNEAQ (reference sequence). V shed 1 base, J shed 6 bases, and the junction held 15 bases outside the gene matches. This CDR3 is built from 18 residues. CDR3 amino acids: CASSLGLLLSGSGDTQYF. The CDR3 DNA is TGTGCCAGCAGCTTAGGTCTACTACTAAGCGGGAGCGGCGATACGCAGTATTTT.

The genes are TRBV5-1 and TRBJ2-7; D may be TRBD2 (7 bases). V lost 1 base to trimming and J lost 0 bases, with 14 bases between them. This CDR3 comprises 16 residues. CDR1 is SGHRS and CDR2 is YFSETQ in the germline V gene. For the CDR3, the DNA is TGCGCCAGCAGCTTGAAGGGGGGGTCGAGCTCCTACGAGCAGTACTTC. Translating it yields CASSLKGGSSSYEQYF.

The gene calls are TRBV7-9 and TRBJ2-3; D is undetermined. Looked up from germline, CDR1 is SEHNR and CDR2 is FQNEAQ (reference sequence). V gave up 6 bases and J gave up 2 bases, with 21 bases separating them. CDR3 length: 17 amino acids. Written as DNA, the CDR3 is TGTGCCAGCAGGAAAAGGGTGGAGTCGCTTTCCACAGATACGCAGTATTTT. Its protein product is CASRKRVESLSTDTQYF.

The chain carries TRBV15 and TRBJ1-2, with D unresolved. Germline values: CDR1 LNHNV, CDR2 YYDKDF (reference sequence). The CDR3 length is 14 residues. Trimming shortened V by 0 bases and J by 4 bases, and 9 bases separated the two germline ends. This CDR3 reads CATSRDVGVYGYTF. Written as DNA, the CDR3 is TGTGCCACCAGCAGAGATGTAGGCGTCTATGGCTACACCTTC.

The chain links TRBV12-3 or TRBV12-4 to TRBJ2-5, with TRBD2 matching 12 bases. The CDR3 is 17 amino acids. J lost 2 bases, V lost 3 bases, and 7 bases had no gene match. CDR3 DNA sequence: TGTGCCAGCAGTTTTGGGACTAGCGGGCTACCTCAAGAGACCCAGTACTTC. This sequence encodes CASSFGTSGLPQETQYF.

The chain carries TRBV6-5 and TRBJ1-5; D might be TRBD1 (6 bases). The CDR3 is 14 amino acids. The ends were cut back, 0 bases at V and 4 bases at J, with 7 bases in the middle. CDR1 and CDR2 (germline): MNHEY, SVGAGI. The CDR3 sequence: CASSYSQGNQPQHF. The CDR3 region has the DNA TGTGCCAGCAGTTACTCTCAGGGGAATCAGCCCCAGCATTTT.

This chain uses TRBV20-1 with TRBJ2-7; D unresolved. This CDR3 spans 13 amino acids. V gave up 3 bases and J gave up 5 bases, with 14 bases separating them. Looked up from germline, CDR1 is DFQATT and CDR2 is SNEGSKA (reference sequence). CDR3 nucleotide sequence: TGCAGTGCTAGGGACGGATCTGTAAACGAGCAGTACTTC. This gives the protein CSARDGSVNEQYF.

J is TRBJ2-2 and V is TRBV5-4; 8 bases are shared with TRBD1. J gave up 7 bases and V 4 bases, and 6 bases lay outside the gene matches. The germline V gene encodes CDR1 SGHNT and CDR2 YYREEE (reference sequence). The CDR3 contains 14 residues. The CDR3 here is CASSADRVSGELFF. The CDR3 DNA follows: TGTGCCAGCAGCGCGGACAGGGTCAGCGGGGAGCTGTTTTTT.

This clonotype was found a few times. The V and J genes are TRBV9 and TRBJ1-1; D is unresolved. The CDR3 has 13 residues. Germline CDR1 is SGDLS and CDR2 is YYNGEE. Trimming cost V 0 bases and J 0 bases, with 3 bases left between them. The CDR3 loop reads CASSVAVNTEAFF. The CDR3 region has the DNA TGTGCCAGCAGCGTAGCCGTGAACACTGAAGCTTTCTTT.